One and the same sample provided the 27 T cell receptor beta chains below, sequenced in a study of T cells in Graves' hyperthyroidism and ophthalmopathy. From RNA transcripts, TCR beta CDR3 regions were amplified. HTBI primers were the set used in a first-round RT-PCR of the TCR CDR3. TCRdb reprocessed the multiplex PCR reads via MiXCR and lists one record per CDR3 protein. The data contain about 660,000 distinct CDR3 sequences, about 45% of them singletons. The sample consisted of peripheral blood or thyroid tissue (not recorded which). The receptors here all came from an adult man with Graves' disease, either hyperthyroidism or ophthalmopathy (not recorded which).

V gene TRBV12-5 combines with J gene TRBJ1-6; D unclear. The CDR3 runs to 13 residues. Germline CDR1 is LGHNT and CDR2 is FRNRAP. Trimming took off 1 base at V and 10 bases at J, with 8 bases between the two ends. The CDR3 spells CASGLGTNSPLHF. The CDR3 bases are TGTGCTAGTGGTTTGGGGACCAACTCACCCCTCCACTTT. Full variable domain (missing parts from reference TRBV12-5 and TRBJ1-6): DARVTQTPRHKVTEMGQEVTMRCQPILGHNTVFWYRQTMMQGLELLAYFRNRAPLDDSGMPKDRFSAEMPDATLATLKIQPSEPRDSAVYFCASGLGTNSPLHFGNGTRLTVT.

This clonotype was recorded at least ten times. V and J are TRBV19 and TRBJ1-5; tentative D call: TRBD1 (6 bases). The CDR3 loop spans 13 amino acids. The germline V and J ends were trimmed by 11 bases and 4 bases, with 15 bases remaining between them. Germline V lookup: CDR1 LNHDA, CDR2 SQIVND (reference sequence). The CDR3 DNA reads TGTGCCTGGAGTACAGGGAGGAATCAGCCCCAGCATTTT. Protein sequence: CAWSTGRNQPQHF. The full variable domain, in which reference TRBV19 and TRBJ1-5 provide the parts outside the CDR3, is DGGITQSPKYLFRKEGQNVTLSCEQNLNHDAMYWYRQDPGQGLRLIYYSQIVNDFQKGDIAEGYSVSREKKESFPLTVTSAQKNPTAFYLCAWSTGRNQPQHFGDGTRLSIL.

The chain recombines TRBV15 with TRBJ1-5; 10 bases align to TRBD1. V trimming: 0 bases; J trimming: 2 bases; junction bases outside the gene matches: 10. From germline, CDR1 is LNHNV and CDR2 YYDKDF (reference sequence). The CDR3 spans 19 residues. The CDR3 loop is CATSRDPDRGEEGNQPQHF. In DNA, the CDR3 is TGTGCCACCAGCAGAGATCCGGACAGGGGGGAGGAGGGCAATCAGCCCCAGCATTTT.

This clonotype was recorded many times. V usage is TRBV5-1 and J usage is TRBJ2-5; D gene uncertain. CDR1 is SGHRS and CDR2 is YFSETQ in the germline V gene. The V end lost 0 bases, the J end lost 3 bases, and 9 bases lay between the germline ends. CDR3 size: 14 residues. This CDR3 is CASSLVQQKETQYF. CDR3 in DNA: TGCGCCAGCAGCTTGGTACAGCAGAAAGAGACCCAGTACTTC.

With regard to this clonotype: A read error is possible here, since a much larger clone lies one base away. The CDR3 sequence: CATSIQRTGGSYEQYF. The CDR3 DNA reads as TGTGCCACCAGCATCCAAAGGACAGGGGGCTCCTACGAGCAGTACTTC. The chain links TRBV15 to TRBJ2-7, with 10 bases matching TRBD1. The germline V gene has CDR1 LNHNV and CDR2 YYDKDF (reference sequence). The V segment lost 4 bases and the J segment 0 bases; nucleotides outside the gene matches: 6. The CDR3 consists of 16 residues.

The chain combines TRBV10-2 with TRBJ1-6; D is perhaps TRBD1 (5 bases). CDR1 is WSHSY, CDR2 SAAADI, per germline. The CDR3 is 13 residues long. Trimming took 3 bases from V and 7 from J, leaving 7 bases between them. The CDR3: CASSDWGNSPLHF. DNA for the CDR3: TGCGCCAGCAGTGATTGGGGGAATTCACCCCTCCACTTT.

This clonotype appeared many times. The gene calls are TRBV24-1 and TRBJ1-1, with TRBD1 identical over 7 bases. This CDR3 has 14 amino acids. Germline V lookup: CDR1 KGHDR, CDR2 SFDVKD. J gave up 0 bases and V 4 bases, and 1 base lay outside the gene matches. The CDR3 loop is CATSDGTVNTEAFF. The CDR3 DNA sequence: TGTGCCACCAGTGACGGGACAGTGAACACTGAAGCTTTCTTT.

The chain uses TRBV5-1 and TRBJ1-4, with D unclear. Trimming stripped 3 bases from V and 0 bases from J, with 9 bases between. The CDR3 consists of 15 residues. Germline loops: CDR1 SGHRS, CDR2 YFSETQ. The CDR3 region has the DNA TGCGCCAGCAGCTCAACATTTGCAACTAATGAAAAACTGTTTTTT. This sequence encodes CASSSTFATNEKLFF.

This rearrangement joins TRBV7-2 to TRBJ1-6; D may be TRBD1 (6 bases). This CDR3 contains 18 residues. Germline-derived CDR1 and CDR2 are SGHTA and FQGNSA. The V end was cut by 6 bases, the J end by 0 bases, with 18 bases between. CDR3 coding DNA: TGTGCCAGCAGTTACTCAGGACAGAGGAGCTCCTATAATTCACCCCTCCACTTT. It is translated as CASSYSGQRSSYNSPLHF. The full variable domain, its missing parts supplied by reference TRBV7-2 and TRBJ1-6, is GAGVSQSPSNKVTEKGKDVELRCDPISGHTALYWYRQSLGQGLEFLIYFQGNSAPDKSGLPSDRFSAERTGGSVSTLTIQRTQQEDSAVYLCASSYSGQRSSYNSPLHFGNGTRLTVT.

This clonotype was seen at least ten times. The V call is TRBV15, the J call TRBJ1-6, with D possibly matching TRBD1 (5 bases). CDR1 and CDR2 from the germline V gene are LNHNV and YYDKDF (reference sequence). The CDR3 contains 13 residues. Trimming took 4 bases from V and 13 from J, leaving 14 bases between them. The CDR3 sequence is CATSNQGNFPLHF. CDR3 in DNA: TGTGCCACCAGCAATCAGGGAAATTTCCCCCTCCACTTT.

This chain links TRBV12-3 or TRBV12-4 with TRBJ2-2, with TRBD2 identical over 8 bases. The CDR3 is 16 residues long. Germline trimming cut 3 bases from V and 4 bases from J; bases unmatched to any gene: 7. This CDR3 is CASSLKVAGITGELFF. The CDR3 nucleotides read TGTGCCAGCAGTTTGAAGGTAGCGGGGATCACCGGGGAGCTGTTTTTT.

The chain recombines TRBV7-9 with TRBJ1-2, with 8 bases lining up with TRBD1. CDR1 SEHNR and CDR2 FQNEAQ come from the germline V gene (reference sequence). The CDR3 consists of 14 residues. The trim removed 2 bases at V and 6 bases at J, leaving 5 bases unmatched. The CDR3 here is CASSLRTGSNGYTF. The CDR3 DNA reads as TGTGCCAGCAGCTTACGGACAGGGTCGAATGGCTACACCTTC.

The rearrangement uses TRBV12-3 or TRBV12-4 and TRBJ1-4, with 9 bases aligning to TRBD1. The trim removed 5 bases at V and 6 bases at J, leaving 7 bases unmatched. The CDR3 loop spans 15 amino acids. The CDR3 DNA is TGTGCCAGCAGTCCGGGACAGGGAGCCGATGAAAAACTGTTTTTT. Its protein product is CASSPGQGADEKLFF.

This clonotype was counted only a few times. This sequence joins TRBV14 and TRBJ1-1; D is perhaps TRBD1 (6 bases). Germline V gives CDR1 SGHDN, CDR2 FVKESK. This CDR3 has 17 amino acids. Trimming pared 0 bases from V and 3 bases from J, leaving 17 bases between. The DNA for the CDR3 is TGTGCCAGCAGCCAAGACCGCGGACAGCTTGGGGACACTGAAGCTTTCTTT. This codes for CASSQDRGQLGDTEAFF. Combining the CDR3 with reference TRBV14 and TRBJ1-1 gives the whole variable domain EAGVTQFPSHSVIEKGQTVTLRCDPISGHDNLYWYRRVMGKEIKFLLHFVKESKQDESGMPNNRFLAERTGGTYSTLKVQPAELEDSGVYFCASSQDRGQLGDTEAFFGQGTRLTVV.

The chain has TRBV6-5 and TRBJ2-5, with 11 bases aligning to TRBD2. Per the germline V gene, CDR1 is MNHEY and CDR2 is SVGAGI. The ends lost 6 bases at V and 1 base at J; junction bases unmatched: 7. This CDR3 comprises 16 residues. The CDR3 DNA reads as TGTGCCAGCAGGGAAGGGACTAGCGGAGCCCAAGAGACCCAGTACTTC. It encodes CASREGTSGAQETQYF.

Worth noting for this clonotype: A clone one base away is much larger, so this may be a read error. V usage is TRBV19 and J usage is TRBJ1-6; a weak D match, TRBD1 (5 bases). This CDR3 spans 13 amino acids. Germline CDR1 LNHDA, CDR2 SQIVND (reference sequence). V lost 11 bases and J lost 8, with 16 bases in between. This CDR3 is CACKEGSDSPLHF. Here the CDR3 DNA reads TGTGCCTGTAAGGAGGGGTCGGATTCACCCCTCCACTTT.

Worth noting for this clonotype: Given the absence of the conserved phenylalanine or tryptophan at the CDR3 end, a read error is likely. It is unclear where the CDR3 begins or ends on the DNA, so no DNA is shown, and the CDR3 is as TCRdb lists it. This chain connects TRBV7-9 to TRBJ2-2; the DNA was not compared with TRBD1, the D call given in the table. The germline V gene encodes CDR1 SEHNR and CDR2 FQNEAQ (reference sequence). The CDR3 is 15 residues long, ends included. The CDR3 spells CASARTGENTGELVL.

This clonotype showed up just a few times. The chain links TRBV11-1 to TRBJ1-1, with 7 bases lining up with TRBD1. V trimming: 5 bases; J trimming: 0 bases; junction bases outside the gene matches: 6. The germline V gene has CDR1 SGHAT and CDR2 FQDESV (reference sequence). This CDR3 comprises 15 residues. The CDR3 coding sequence is TGTGCCAGCAGCCGGACAGGTGAAATGAACACTGAAGCTTTCTTT. Translated, it gives CASSRTGEMNTEAFF.

Points on this clonotype: It may be a read error: a sequence one base away is much more abundant. V and J are TRBV20-1 and TRBJ2-7; 8 nucleotides agree with TRBD1. This CDR3 contains 13 residues. The V gene end was trimmed by 6 bases and the J gene end by 6 bases; junction bases not matched to a gene: 10. The germline V gene has CDR1 DFQATT and CDR2 SNEGSKA (reference sequence). This CDR3 reads CSANRDRTSEQYF. The CDR3 DNA is TGCAGTGCCAATCGGGACAGGACCTCCGAGCAGTACTTC.

This clonotype was seen at least ten times. V is TRBV19 and J is TRBJ2-7; TRBD1 or TRBD2 may be the D gene (5 bases each). V was cut by 6 bases and J by 3 bases, with 15 bases left in between. Germline V gives CDR1 LNHDA, CDR2 SQIVND (reference sequence). This CDR3 has 14 amino acids. In DNA, the CDR3 is TGTGCCAGTAGCACCGGGACGCCGGGCTACGAGCAGTACTTC. Residues: CASSTGTPGYEQYF.

This clonotype appeared many times. The chain combines TRBV12-3 or TRBV12-4 with TRBJ2-6; D ambiguous. V was clipped by 6 bases and J by 0 bases, with 15 bases between them. The CDR3 runs to 17 residues. The CDR3 reads CASSYPMRHSGANVLTF. CDR3 nucleotides: TGTGCCAGCAGCTATCCCATGCGGCACTCTGGGGCCAACGTCCTGACTTTC.

The sample holds one count of this clonotype. CDR3 DNA sequence: TGTGCCAGCAGCTTAGTGGTCCAGGGATACTCACCCCTCCACTTT. Translated, it gives CASSLVVQGYSPLHF. The chain combines TRBV7-2 with TRBJ1-6, with a possible D match to TRBD1 (5 bases). V was clipped by 1 base and J by 10 bases, with 14 bases between them. Per the germline V gene, CDR1 is SGHTA and CDR2 is FQGNSA. The length of the CDR3 is 15 residues. The full variable domain, in which reference TRBV7-2 and TRBJ1-6 provide the parts outside the CDR3, is GAGVSQSPSNKVTEKGKDVELRCDPISGHTALYWYRQSLGQGLEFLIYFQGNSAPDKSGLPSDRFSAERTGGSVSTLTIQRTQQEDSAVYLCASSLVVQGYSPLHFGNGTRLTVT.

The rearrangement uses TRBV11-2 and TRBJ1-1; D uncertain. The CDR3 length is 13 residues. The germline V and J ends were trimmed by 5 bases and 11 bases, with 18 bases remaining between them. Germline V gives CDR1 SGHAT, CDR2 FQNNGV. Here the CDR3 DNA reads TGTGCCAGCAGCACCCGGGCCGGGAAACGGGCTTTCTTT. This encodes CASSTRAGKRAFF.

The V call is TRBV7-2, the J call TRBJ1-5, with a tentative D call TRBD1 (6 bases). Germline V gene data show CDR1 as SGHTA and CDR2 as FQGNSA. This CDR3 is 14 amino acids long. V lost 6 bases and J lost 3, with 12 bases in between. CDR3 sequence (DNA): TGTGCCAGCAGACTTCGGGACAACAATCAGCCCCAGCATTTT. Translated, it gives CASRLRDNNQPQHF.

This clonotype was seen ten or more times. J is TRBJ1-4 and V is TRBV7-6; D is perhaps TRBD1 (5 bases). The germline V and J ends were trimmed by 5 bases and 4 bases, with 17 bases remaining between them. CDR3 length: 16 amino acids. Germline values: CDR1 SGHVS, CDR2 FNYEAQ. The CDR3 DNA follows: TGTGCCAGCAGCCAAGACCCGGGACTGCTTAATGAAAAACTGTTTTTT. It encodes CASSQDPGLLNEKLFF.

This clonotype has more than one count but fewer than ten. The chain employs TRBV20-1 and TRBJ1-5, with D maybe TRBD1 (6 bases). Trimming removed 0 bases at V and 4 bases at J, with 10 bases between. Germline assignment: CDR1 DFQATT and CDR2 SNEGSKA (reference sequence). The CDR3 runs to 14 residues. CDR3 coding DNA: TGCAGTGCTAGAGATGGCCAGGGGAATCAGCCCCAGCATTTT. Protein sequence: CSARDGQGNQPQHF.

This clonotype was recorded a few times. CDR3 nucleotide sequence: TGTGCCAGCAGCCAAGATGGGGTTAGCGACGCCTCGAACACTGAAGCTTTCTTT. It specifies CASSQDGVSDASNTEAFF. The genes are TRBV7-9 and TRBJ1-1; D uncertain. V lost 5 bases and J lost 1, with 23 bases in between. This CDR3 is built from 18 residues. Germline V gene data show CDR1 as SEHNR and CDR2 as FQNEAQ (reference sequence). The full variable domain, completed using reference TRBV7-9 and TRBJ1-1, is DTGVSQNPRHKITKRGQNVTFRCDPISEHNRLYWYRQTLGQGPEFLTYFQNEAQLEKSRLLSDRFSAERPKGSFSTLEIQRTEQGDSAMYLCASSQDGVSDASNTEAFFGQGTRLTVV.